A single T cell receptor (beta chain) is shown here with its context. No count is recorded, yet this clonotype rates as medium-sized (0.01 to 0.1%) from its frequency. The antigen this receptor binds is unknown. The library was prepared using 10x single-cell sequencing. CSF cells were profiled with 10X Genomics single-cell V(D)J and 5' gene-expression libraries. CSF single-cell TCR libraries were sequenced on an Illumina NextSeq550. In the original analysis: V(D)J reads were aligned to the vdj-GRCh38 alts ensemble 2.0.0 reference and processed with the Cell Ranger vdj pipeline. Clonotypes were defined as cell barcodes sharing the same set of productive CDR3 nucleotide sequences. Clonotype information was added to Seurat v3.0 gene-expression metadata to link clonality with transcriptional profiles. Any CSF cell with more than 1,800 genes, more than 7,500 UMIs or more than 10% mitochondrial reads was excluded. CDR3-beta sequences were compared against VDJdb to identify TCRs with known antigen specificity. Only TCRs with complete alpha and beta chains were included in the network analysis of clone sharing, which used the R package qgraph. TCRdb reprocessed the reads and lists each CDR3 protein sequence as a single entry, with no DNA. The V and J calls reflect TCRdb's pipeline rather than the authors' work. The table for this sample shows some 840 distinct CDR3 sequences. The top ten constitute around 13% of the sample.

CDR1 SGHTA and CDR2 FQGTGA were looked up in the germline V gene. Its CDR3 holds 15 amino acids, cysteine through phenylalanine. Nucleotide data are not available. Parkinson's disease patients served as a neurodegenerative disease comparison group, because antigen-specific T cells had previously been reported in Parkinson's disease blood. All participants were free of acute infectious disease and in good physical condition. Neurodegeneration in patients was confirmed using biomarkers including neurofilament, amyloid-beta and tau. For droplet-based sequencing, live CSF cells were sorted with a live/dead marker. To pellet immune cells, CSF obtained by lumbar puncture was centrifuged at 300g. Each CSF sample was examined for red blood cells, and any sample with blood contamination was excluded. CSF cells were cryopreserved by placing the cells in freezing medium, freezing the cells overnight at -80 degrees C, and then storing the cells in liquid nitrogen. CSF samples were stored for less than seven months before analysis.

This entry belongs to a study of CD8 T cells in cerebrospinal fluid in Alzheimer's disease (dated by TCRdb to 2018 to 2021). At the level of the whole study: The study used two single-cell methods, plate-based nested PCR sequencing and droplet-based sequencing, to evaluate clonal expansion of CSF T cells. The study tested whether clonally expanded T cells were present in cerebrospinal fluid from healthy elderly individuals and from patients with neurodegenerative disease. The droplet-based CSF analysis comparing patients with controls included roughly 10 healthy controls (about 11,000 cells) and roughly 10 patients with MCI or Alzheimer's disease (approximately 9,800 cells). The CSF gene-expression analysis, which included patients with Parkinson's disease, covered a total of roughly 25 samples.

Paper-wide results and their limitations: The authors warned that finding EBV-specific TCRs in CSF does not prove a causal connection between EBV and Alzheimer's disease. In patients with MCI or Alzheimer's disease, the biggest CSF clone accounted for a larger percentage of TCRs than in controls. In pooled data, a highly expanded clone (at least 3% of TCRs) was found in 1 of 10 healthy subjects versus 4 of 6 Alzheimer's patients. The EBV-specific clones were neither the most highly expanded clones nor enriched among patients. Only samples with detectable clones went into the overall clonality comparison: some 11 healthy, 5 MCI, 5 AD, and 6 PD.

The chain is assembled from TRBV7-3 and TRBJ1-6. The receptor was derived from a human donor with Parkinson's disease. Sequencing was done on a sample of cerebrospinal fluid. The CDR3 in this case is CASSLTGRTHSPLHF.